The 6 T cell receptor beta chains in this list originate from one sample, sequenced in a study of blood T cell repertoires in COVID-19. The protocol was immunoSEQ multiplex PCR, while the TCRdb copy is restricted to in-frame clones and leaves out a portion. The data hold 450,000 to 500,000 clones, with approximately 85% observed a single time. Sequenced sample: peripheral blood. These receptors were obtained from a human donor in a cohort sampled during active COVID-19.

The CDR3 coding sequence is TGTGCCAGCAGCGTAGCAGGGAACACTGAAGCTTTCTTT. Translated: CASSVAGNTEAFF. V is TRBV9 and J is TRBJ1-1; D remains ambiguous. The CDR3 is made up of 13 amino acids. With 0 bases removed from V and 1 base from J, the gap between germline ends came to 4 bases. CDR1 and CDR2 from the germline V gene are SGDLS and YYNGEE.

This rearrangement joins TRBV29-1 to TRBJ2-7, with TRBD2 matching over 7 bases. Germline lookup yields CDR1 SQVTM and CDR2 ANQGSEA. This CDR3 region has 13 residues. The junction had 7 bases not matched to a gene; V was cut back by 4 bases and J by 4 bases. Written as DNA, the CDR3 is TGCAGCGTTGCGGAGCTAGCGGAATACGAGCAGTACTTC. Translated, it gives CSVAELAEYEQYF.

The J gene is TRBJ1-2, the V gene TRBV19; TRBD1 matches 8 bases. The trim removed 6 bases at V and 4 bases at J, leaving 10 bases unmatched. CDR3 length equals 15 residues. CDR1 LNHDA and CDR2 SQIVND come from the germline V gene (reference sequence). In nucleotides, the CDR3 is TGTGCCAGTAGACGTCAGGGGGCGGGTGGCTATGGCTACACCTTC. Amino acid sequence: CASRRQGAGGYGYTF.

The chain joins TRBV4-2 to TRBJ2-1; possible D gene TRBD2, 6 bases. V lost 6 bases to trimming and J lost 3 bases, with 15 bases between them. The germline V gene encodes CDR1 LGHNA and CDR2 YNFKEQ. The CDR3 totals 15 residues. CDR3 sequence reads: CASSSGTWGYNEQFF. For the CDR3, the DNA is TGTGCCAGCAGTTCAGGGACTTGGGGCTACAATGAGCAGTTCTTC.

A single count supports this clone. This chain links TRBV2 with TRBJ2-7; 9 bases agree with TRBD1. The CDR3 extends over 15 amino acids. The ends lost 2 bases at V and 2 bases at J; junction bases unmatched: 4. CDR1 and CDR2 (germline): SNHLY, FYNNEI. The CDR3 nucleotides are TGTGCCAGCAGTGAAACAGGGGGCTGGGCCTACGAGCAGTACTTC. It is translated as CASSETGGWAYEQYF.

The chain carries TRBV15 and TRBJ2-2, with D tentatively TRBD1 (5 bases). The CDR3 is 15 residues long. Germline CDR1 and CDR2: LNHNV and YYDKDF (reference sequence). V was trimmed by 5 bases and J by 5 bases, leaving 15 bases between them. CDR3 in DNA: TGTGCCACCAGCTCTCCATCACACAGGACCGGGGAGCTGTTTTTT. Translation: CATSSPSHRTGELFF.